This passage covers 2 T cell receptor beta chains from one sample sequenced in a study of blood T cell repertoires in COVID-19. Produced via immunoSEQ multiplex PCR; TCRdb's table is partial and in-frame only. The top ten clones hold 7.3% of a sample with some 50,000 clones, roughly 82% of them seen once. The sample was peripheral blood. These receptors came from a man aged 35-49 years with acute or convalescent COVID-19.

CDR3 sequence (DNA): TGTGCCAGCAAAGAGGGCGGGGGGACGAACACCGGGGAGCTGTTTTTT. Translating gives CASKEGGGTNTGELFF. The rearrangement joins TRBV7-8 to TRBJ2-2; 8 bases agree with TRBD2. Trimming removed 7 bases from V and 0 bases from J; junction bases left unmatched: 7. Germline assignment: CDR1 SGHVS and CDR2 FQNEAQ. CDR3 length equals 16 residues.

The chain combines TRBV11-2 with TRBJ1-3; D uncertain. The CDR3 contains 15 residues. The V end was cut by 1 base, the J end by 2 bases, with 9 bases between. Germline assignment: CDR1 SGHAT and CDR2 FQNNGV. CDR3 sequence: CASSLATITGNTIYF. The CDR3 DNA follows: TGTGCCAGCAGCTTAGCTACTATTACTGGAAACACCATATATTTT.